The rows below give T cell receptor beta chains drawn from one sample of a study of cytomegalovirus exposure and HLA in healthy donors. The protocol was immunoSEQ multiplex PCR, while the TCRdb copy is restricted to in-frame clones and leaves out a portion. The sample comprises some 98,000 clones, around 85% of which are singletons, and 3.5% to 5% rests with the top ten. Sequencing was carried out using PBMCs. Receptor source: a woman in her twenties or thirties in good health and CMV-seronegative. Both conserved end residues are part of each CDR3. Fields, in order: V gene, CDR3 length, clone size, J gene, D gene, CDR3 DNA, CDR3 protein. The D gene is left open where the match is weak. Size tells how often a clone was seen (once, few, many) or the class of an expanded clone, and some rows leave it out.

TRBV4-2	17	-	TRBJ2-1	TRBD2	TGTGCCAGCAGCCAAGAGCCCGGGGGGGGCCTATACAATGAGCAGTTCTTC	CASSQEPGGGLYNEQFF
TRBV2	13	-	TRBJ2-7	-	TGTGCCAGCATGCGGGACAGTCGGGACGAGCAGTACTTC	CASMRDSRDEQYF
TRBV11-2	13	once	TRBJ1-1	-	TGTGCCAGCAGCTTAGATGAGTCCACTGAAGCTTTCTTT	CASSLDESTEAFF
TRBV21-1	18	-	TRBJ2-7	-	TGTGCCAGCAGCAAAAGGTTACCCACAGAGTTTTCCTCCTACGAGCAGTACTTC	CASSKRLPTEFSSYEQYF
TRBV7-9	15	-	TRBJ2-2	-	TGTGCCAGCAGCCCCCCCGGGGTCGGGGCCGGGGAGCTGTTTTTT	CASSPPGVGAGELFF
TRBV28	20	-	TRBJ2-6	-	TGTGCCAGCAGTTTATCCCTCGGGGGACGCCCCGCATCTGGGGCCAACGTCCTGACTTTC	CASSLSLGGRPASGANVLTF
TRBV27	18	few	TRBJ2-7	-	TGTGCCAGCAGTCGAGCCCACGTTAGGACAGAAGGGAGGGACGAGCAGTACTTC	CASSRAHVRTEGRDEQYF
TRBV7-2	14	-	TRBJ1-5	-	TGTGCCAGCAGCCCCTTGGACAGAAAGGAGCCCCAGCATTTT	CASSPLDRKEPQHF
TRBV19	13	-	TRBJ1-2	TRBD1	TGTGCCACTAAACTCGGACAGGCCTATGGCTACACCTTC	CATKLGQAYGYTF
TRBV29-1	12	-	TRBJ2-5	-	TGCAGCGTCTCGGACAACCAAGAGACCCAGTACTTC	CSVSDNQETQYF
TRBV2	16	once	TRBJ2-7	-	TGTGCCAGCAGTGAACTTGGCAGGGGCGATTCCTACGAGCAGTACTTC	CASSELGRGDSYEQYF
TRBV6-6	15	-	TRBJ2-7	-	TGTGCCAGCAGTTACACGCCTCCAGGATCTGGGGAGCAGTACTTC	CASSYTPPGSGEQYF
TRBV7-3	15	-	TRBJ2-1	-	TGTGCCAGCAGCTTAGGCGCTAGGGGGAACAATGAGCAGTTCTTC	CASSLGARGNNEQFF
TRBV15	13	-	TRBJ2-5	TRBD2	TGTGCCACGCTGGGGGAGCGGGGGGAGACCCAGTACTTC	CATLGERGETQYF
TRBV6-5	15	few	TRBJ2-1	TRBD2	TGTGCCAGCAGTTACGTAGCGGGATCGCGGAATGAGCAGTTCTTC	CASSYVAGSRNEQFF
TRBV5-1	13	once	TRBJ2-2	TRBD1	TGCGCCAGCAGGGTGACAGGGGCCGGGGAGCTGTTTTTT	CASRVTGAGELFF
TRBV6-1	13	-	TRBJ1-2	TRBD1	TGTGCCAGCAGTGAGACAGGGGGGTATGGCTACACCTTC	CASSETGGYGYTF
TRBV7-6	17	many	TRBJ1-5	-	TGTGCCAGCAGCTTATCCGACAGCTATCATAGCAATCAGCCCCAGCATTTT	CASSLSDSYHSNQPQHF
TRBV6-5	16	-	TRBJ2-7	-	TGTGCCAGCAGTTACTCGAGGTTCGGGACAAACTACGAGCAGTACTTC	CASSYSRFGTNYEQYF
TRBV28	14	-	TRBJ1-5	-	TGTGCCTCAGAAAAAGGACTATACAATCAGCCCCAGCATTTT	CASEKGLYNQPQHF
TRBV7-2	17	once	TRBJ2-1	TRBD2	TGTGCCAGCAGCCCGGGACTAGCGGGAGACTTTTACAATGAGCAGTTCTTC	CASSPGLAGDFYNEQFF
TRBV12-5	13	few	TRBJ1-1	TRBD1	TGTGCTAGTGGTTCAGGACAGGGGCCTGAAGCTTTCTTT	CASGSGQGPEAFF
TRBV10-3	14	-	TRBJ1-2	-	TGTGCCATCAGTGAGTCGTCAGGCCAATATGGCTACACCTTC	CAISESSGQYGYTF
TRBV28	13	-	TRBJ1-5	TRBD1	TGTGCCAGCTCCGACAGGGCGAATCAGCCCCAGCATTTT	CASSDRANQPQHF
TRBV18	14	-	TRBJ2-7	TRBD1	TGTGCCAGCGCCCCCTTCGGGACAGAACACGAGCAGTACTTC	CASAPFGTEHEQYF
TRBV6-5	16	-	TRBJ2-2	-	TGTGCCAGCAGTTACTCGGGACTTACGAACACCGGGGAGCTGTTTTTT	CASSYSGLTNTGELFF
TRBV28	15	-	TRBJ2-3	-	TGTGCCAGCAGTTTCGCCGTTATGAGCGCAGATACGCAGTATTTT	CASSFAVMSADTQYF
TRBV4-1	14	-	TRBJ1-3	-	TGCGCCAGCAGCCACCCACAGAACGGAAACACCATATATTTT	CASSHPQNGNTIYF
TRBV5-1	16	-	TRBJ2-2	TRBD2	TGCGCCAGCAGCTCGAGAGGGCTAGCGGGGATTGGGGAGCTGTTTTTT	CASSSRGLAGIGELFF
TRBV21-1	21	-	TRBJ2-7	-	TGTGCCAGCAGCAAAGGCTCGGTTTGGAGCGCGGGGGTTCTTTTCCGCTACGAGCAGTACTTC	CASSKGSVWSAGVLFRYEQYF
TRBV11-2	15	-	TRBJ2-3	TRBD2	TGTGCCAGCAGCGGGACTATTTCTAGCACAGATACGCAGTATTTT	CASSGTISSTDTQYF
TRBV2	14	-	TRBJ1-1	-	TGTGCCAGCAGTGAAGGGCCAGGGACTCTTGCGGCTTTCTTT	CASSEGPGTLAAFF
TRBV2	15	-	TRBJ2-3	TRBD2	TGTGCCAGCACCCCCAGGACTAGCGGGCTAGGTACGCAGTATTTT	CASTPRTSGLGTQYF
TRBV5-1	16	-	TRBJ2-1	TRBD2	TGCGCCAGCAGTTTAGCGGGGAGTAGCTCCTACAATGAGCAGTTCTTC	CASSLAGSSSYNEQFF
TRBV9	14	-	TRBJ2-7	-	TGTGCCAGCAGCGTAGGGGCAAACTCCTACGAGCAGTACTTC	CASSVGANSYEQYF
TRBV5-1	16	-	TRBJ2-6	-	TGCGCCAGCAGCTTACGCCGGGACTCTGGGGCCAACGTCCTGACTTTC	CASSLRRDSGANVLTF
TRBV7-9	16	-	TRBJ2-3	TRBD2	TGTGCCAGCAGCCAGGTCGCGGGGGGTAGCACAGATACGCAGTATTTT	CASSQVAGGSTDTQYF
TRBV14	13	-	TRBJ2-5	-	TGTGCCAGCAGCCTCGCATACACGGAGACCCAGTACTTC	CASSLAYTETQYF
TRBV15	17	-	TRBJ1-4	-	TGTGCCACCAGCAGCAGGCGTCAAGGTACAACTAATGAAAAACTGTTTTTT	CATSSRRQGTTNEKLFF
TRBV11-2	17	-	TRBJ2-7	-	TGTGCCAGCAGCTTAGTTTTGACACCCACAGAAGACTACGAGCAGTACTTC	CASSLVLTPTEDYEQYF
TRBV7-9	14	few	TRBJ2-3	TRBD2	TGTGCCAGCGTATTAGCGGGGGGGCCGGATACGCAGTATTTT	CASVLAGGPDTQYF
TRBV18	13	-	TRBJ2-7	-	TGTGCCAGCTCACCCGACAGGACCGTCGAGCAGTACTTC	CASSPDRTVEQYF
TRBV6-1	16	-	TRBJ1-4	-	TGTGCCAGCAGTGAAGGCCCGGGGTTTCGGGATGAAAAACTGTTTTTT	CASSEGPGFRDEKLFF
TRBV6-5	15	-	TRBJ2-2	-	TGTGCCAGCAGTTACCTGGAGACGGGGGTCGGGGAGCTGTTTTTT	CASSYLETGVGELFF
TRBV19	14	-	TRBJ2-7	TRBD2	TGTGCCAGTAGTATCACTAGCGGGGACTACGAGCAGTACTTC	CASSITSGDYEQYF
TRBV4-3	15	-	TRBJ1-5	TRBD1	TGCGCCAGCAGCCAATGGACAGGGAGCAGACAGCCCCAGCATTTT	CASSQWTGSRQPQHF
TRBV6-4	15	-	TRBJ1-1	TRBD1	TGTGCCAGCACAGGGACAGGTTTAACCAACACTGAAGCTTTCTTT	CASTGTGLTNTEAFF
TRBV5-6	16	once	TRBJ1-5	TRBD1	TGTGCCAGCAGCTTGACAGGGGATGGATTCGATCAGCCCCAGCATTTT	CASSLTGDGFDQPQHF
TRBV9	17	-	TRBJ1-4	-	TGTGCCAGCAGCCCCGTCGGGACACCTGAGGGCTATGAAAAACTGTTTTTT	CASSPVGTPEGYEKLFF
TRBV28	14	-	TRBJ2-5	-	TGTGCCAGCAGTTTGGGGGGTAGCCAAGAGACCCAGTACTTC	CASSLGGSQETQYF
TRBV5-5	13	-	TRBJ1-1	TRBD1	TGTGCCAGCAGCCAACCGACAGGGGGCAGGTCTTTCTTT	CASSQPTGGRSFF
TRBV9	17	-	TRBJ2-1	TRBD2	TGTGCCAGCAGCGTAGTCTCGGGAGGACCTCGCTACAATGAGCAGTTCTTC	CASSVVSGGPRYNEQFF
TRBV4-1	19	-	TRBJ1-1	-	TGCGCCAGCAGCCACGGGATAGTTTCGCCCCGTATAGAGGTCACTGAAGCTTTCTTT	CASSHGIVSPRIEVTEAFF
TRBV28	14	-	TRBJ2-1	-	TGTGCCAGCAGTTTATTAATTGCGGGGAATGAGCAGTTCTTC	CASSLLIAGNEQFF
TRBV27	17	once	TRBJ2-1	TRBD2	TGTGCCAGCGGCCCTAGGGGACTAGCGGGAGGGGCCGATGAGCAGTTCTTC	CASGPRGLAGGADEQFF
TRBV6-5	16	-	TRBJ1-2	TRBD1	TGTGCCAGCAGTTACTCGTTTAGACAGGGCGTCGATGGCTACACCTTC	CASSYSFRQGVDGYTF
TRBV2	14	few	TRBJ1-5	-	TGTGCCAGCAGGAGCAGGGTTAACAATCAGCCCCAGCATTTT	CASRSRVNNQPQHF
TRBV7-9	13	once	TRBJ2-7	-	TGTGCCAGCAGCCCAAATAGGGGGAGTGAGCAGTACTTC	CASSPNRGSEQYF